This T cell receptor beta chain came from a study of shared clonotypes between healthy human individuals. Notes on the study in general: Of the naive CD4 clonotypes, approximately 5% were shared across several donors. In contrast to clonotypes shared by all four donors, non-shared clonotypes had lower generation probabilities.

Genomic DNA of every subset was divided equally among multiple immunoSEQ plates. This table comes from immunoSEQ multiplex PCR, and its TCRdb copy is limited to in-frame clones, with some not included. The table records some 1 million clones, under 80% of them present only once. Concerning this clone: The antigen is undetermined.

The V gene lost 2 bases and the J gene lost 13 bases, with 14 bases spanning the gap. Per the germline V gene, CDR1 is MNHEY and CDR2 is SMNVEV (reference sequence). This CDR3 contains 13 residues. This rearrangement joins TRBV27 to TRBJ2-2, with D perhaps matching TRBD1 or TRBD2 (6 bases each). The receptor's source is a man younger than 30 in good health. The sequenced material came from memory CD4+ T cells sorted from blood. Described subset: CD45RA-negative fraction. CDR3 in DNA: TGTGCCAGCAGTTTAAGGGGGACTTGGGTGCTGTTTTTT. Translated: CASSLRGTWVLFF.